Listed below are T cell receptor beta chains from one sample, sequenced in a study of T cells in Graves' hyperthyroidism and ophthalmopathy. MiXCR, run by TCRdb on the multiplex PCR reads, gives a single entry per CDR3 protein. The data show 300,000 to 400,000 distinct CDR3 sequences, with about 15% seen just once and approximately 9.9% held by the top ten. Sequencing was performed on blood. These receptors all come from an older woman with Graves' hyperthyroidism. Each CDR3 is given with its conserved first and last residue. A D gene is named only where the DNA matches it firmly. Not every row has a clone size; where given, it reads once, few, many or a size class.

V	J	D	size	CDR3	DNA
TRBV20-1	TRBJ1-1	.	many	CSASVPQGNTEAFF	TGCAGTGCTAGCGTTCCTCAGGGGAACACTGAAGCTTTCTTT
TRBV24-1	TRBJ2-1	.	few	CATSGGRGGGNEQFF	TGTGCCACCAGTGGGGGCAGGGGAGGAGGCAATGAGCAGTTCTTC
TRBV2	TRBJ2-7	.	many	CATGGDGYEQYF	TGTGCCACTGGAGGGGACGGGTACGAGCAGTACTTC
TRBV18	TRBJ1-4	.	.	CASSPAASLEKLFF	TGTGCCAGCTCCCCAGCAGCCTCCCTAGAAAAACTGTTTTTT
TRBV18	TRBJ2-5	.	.	CASSPEVGETQYF	TGTGCCAGCTCACCCGAGGTCGGGGAGACCCAGTACTTC
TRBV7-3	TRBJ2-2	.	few	CASSLTGDGHGELFF	TGTGCCAGCAGCTTAACGGGGGATGGGCACGGGGAGCTGTTTTTT
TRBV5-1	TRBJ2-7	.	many	CASSLARESPYEQYF	TGCGCCAGCAGCTTAGCGAGGGAGAGTCCCTACGAGCAGTACTTC
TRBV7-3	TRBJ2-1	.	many	CASSQSPVGEQFF	TGTGCCAGCAGCCAATCGCCCGTAGGTGAGCAGTTCTTC
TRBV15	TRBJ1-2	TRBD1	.	CAISLDRDIYGYTF	TGTGCCATCAGCCTGGACAGGGATATCTATGGCTACACCTTC
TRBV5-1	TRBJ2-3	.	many	CASSLGGKSTDTQYF	TGCGCCAGCAGCTTGGGGGGGAAGTCCACAGATACGCAGTATTTT
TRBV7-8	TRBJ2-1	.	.	CARSLDFANEQFF	TGTGCCCGCAGCCTAGACTTCGCCAATGAGCAGTTCTTC
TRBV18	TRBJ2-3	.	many	CATATGMADTQYF	TGTGCCACCGCAACAGGGATGGCAGATACGCAGTATTTT
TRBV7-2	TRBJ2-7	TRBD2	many	CASSRLALSSYEQYF	TGTGCCAGCAGCCGACTAGCGCTGAGCTCCTACGAGCAGTACTTC
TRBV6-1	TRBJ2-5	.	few	CASRGVILQETQYF	TGTGCCAGCAGGGGAGTGATCCTCCAAGAGACCCAGTACTTC
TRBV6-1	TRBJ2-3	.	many	CASSAYIIGVSTFTDTQYF	TGTGCCAGCAGTGCCTACATCATCGGGGTCTCCACCTTCACAGATACGCAGTATTTT
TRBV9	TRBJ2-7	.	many	CASSVDVGSYEQYF	TGTGCCAGCAGCGTAGATGTGGGCTCCTACGAGCAGTACTTC
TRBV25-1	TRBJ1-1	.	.	CASSGAGVVTEAFF	TGTGCCAGCAGTGGGGCAGGGGTGGTCACTGAAGCTTTCTTT
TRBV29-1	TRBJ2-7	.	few	CSVQGGGVGYEQYF	TGCAGCGTTCAAGGCGGAGGGGTTGGCTACGAGCAGTACTTC
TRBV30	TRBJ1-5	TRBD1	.	CAWGKDRGGQPQHF	TGTGCCTGGGGTAAGGACAGGGGCGGCCAGCCCCAGCATTTT
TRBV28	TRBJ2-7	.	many	CASSLSTPYEQYF	TGTGCCAGCAGTTTATCAACCCCCTACGAGCAGTACTTC
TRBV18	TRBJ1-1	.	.	CASSPGQITEAFF	TGTGCCAGCTCACCTGGACAGATCACTGAAGCTTTCTTT
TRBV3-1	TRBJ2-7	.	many	CASSQSDYEQYF	TGTGCCAGCAGCCAATCAGACTACGAGCAGTACTTC
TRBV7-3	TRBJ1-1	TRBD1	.	CASSLTGRTGAEAFF	TGTGCCAGCAGCTTAACGGGTCGGACAGGAGCTGAAGCTTTCTTT
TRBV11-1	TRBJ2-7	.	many	CASSPAGPYEQYF	TGTGCCAGCAGCCCCGCCGGTCCCTACGAGCAGTACTTC
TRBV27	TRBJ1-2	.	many	CASSLSPHGGGNEGYGYTF	TGTGCCAGCAGTTTATCGCCCCATGGGGGGGGCAACGAGGGGTATGGCTACACCTTC
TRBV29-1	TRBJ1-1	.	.	CSVVGRANTEAFF	TGCAGCGTTGTCGGCAGGGCGAACACTGAAGCTTTCTTT
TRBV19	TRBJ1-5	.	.	CASRPTMGNQPQHF	TGTGCCAGTAGGCCGACAATGGGAAATCAGCCCCAGCATTTT
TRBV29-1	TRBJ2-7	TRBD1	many	CSVEGARQGAYEQYF	TGCAGCGTTGAAGGGGCCCGACAGGGGGCCTACGAGCAGTACTTC
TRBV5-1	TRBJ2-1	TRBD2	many	CASSSGLADYNEQFF	TGCGCCAGCAGCTCGGGACTAGCAGATTACAATGAGCAGTTCTTC
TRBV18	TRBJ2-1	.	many	CASSLRDPGAQFF	TGTGCCAGCTCACTCCGGGACCCAGGGGCGCAGTTCTTC
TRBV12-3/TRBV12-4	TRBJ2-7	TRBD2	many	CASSRQGLAGIEQYF	TGTGCCAGCAGTCGCCAGGGACTAGCGGGAATCGAGCAGTACTTC
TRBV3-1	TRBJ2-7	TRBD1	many	CASRRQGGSSYEQYF	TGTGCCAGCAGACGACAGGGGGGGAGCTCCTACGAGCAGTACTTC
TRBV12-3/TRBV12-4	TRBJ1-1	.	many	CASSLTDEAFF	TGTGCCAGCAGTTTGACAGATGAAGCTTTCTTT
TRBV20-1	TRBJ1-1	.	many	CSTRTATNTEAFF	TGCAGTACCCGGACAGCGACGAACACTGAAGCTTTCTTT
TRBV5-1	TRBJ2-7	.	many	CASSRATPYEQYF	TGCGCCAGCAGCCGAGCGACCCCCTACGAGCAGTACTTC
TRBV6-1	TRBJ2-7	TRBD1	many	CASSKGQGIPYEQYF	TGTGCCAGCAGCAAGGGACAGGGAATCCCCTACGAGCAGTACTTC
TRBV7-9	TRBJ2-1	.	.	CASGLVRGAYYNEQFF	TGTGCCAGCGGCTTAGTAAGGGGGGCGTACTACAATGAGCAGTTCTTC
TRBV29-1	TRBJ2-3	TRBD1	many	CSVGQGASADTQYF	TGCAGCGTGGGACAGGGGGCGTCAGCAGATACGCAGTATTTT
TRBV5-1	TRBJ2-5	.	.	CASSLREWWETQYF	TGCGCCAGCAGCTTGCGGGAGTGGTGGGAGACCCAGTACTTC
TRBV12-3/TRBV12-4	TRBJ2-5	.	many	CASSGPGTRETQYF	TGTGCCAGCAGTGGCCCAGGGACCCGGGAGACCCAGTACTTC
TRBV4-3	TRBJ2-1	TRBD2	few	CASSQETGTSSSRGEFF	TGCGCCAGCAGCCAAGAAACCGGGACTAGCAGTTCGAGGGGGGAGTTCTTC
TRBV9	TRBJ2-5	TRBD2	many	CASSVGAGGETQYF	TGTGCCAGCAGCGTAGGGGCGGGAGGGGAGACCCAGTACTTC
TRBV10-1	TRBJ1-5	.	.	CASSESVGQPQHF	TGCGCCAGCAGTGAGTCGGTGGGTCAGCCCCAGCATTTT
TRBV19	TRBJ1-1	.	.	CASSRTAEGGEAFF	TGTGCCAGTAGTCGTACAGCGGAGGGGGGTGAAGCTTTCTTT
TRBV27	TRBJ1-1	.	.	CASRAGGRTEAFF	TGTGCCAGCAGAGCTGGGGGCCGGACTGAAGCTTTCTTT
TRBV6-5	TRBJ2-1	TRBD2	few	CASSYASGSGSNEQFF	TGTGCCAGCAGTTACGCCAGCGGGAGTGGGAGCAATGAGCAGTTCTTC
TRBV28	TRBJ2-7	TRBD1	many	CASSPPGTGEREQYF	TGTGCCAGCAGTCCCCCAGGGACAGGGGAACGCGAGCAGTACTTC
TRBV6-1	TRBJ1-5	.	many	CASHRARGQPQHF	TGTGCCAGCCACAGGGCGAGGGGTCAGCCCCAGCATTTT
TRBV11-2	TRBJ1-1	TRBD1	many	CASSQGQGLNTEAFF	TGTGCCAGCAGCCAGGGACAGGGATTGAACACTGAAGCTTTCTTT
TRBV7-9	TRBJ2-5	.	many	CASTPRQSETQYF	TGTGCCAGCACTCCTAGACAGTCGGAGACCCAGTACTTC
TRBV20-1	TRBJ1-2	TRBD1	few	CSAQTGLYGYTF	TGCAGTGCCCAGACAGGGCTCTATGGCTACACCTTC
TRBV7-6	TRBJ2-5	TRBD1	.	CASSFGDTGVETQYF	TGTGCCAGCAGCTTCGGAGATACAGGGGTGGAGACCCAGTACTTC
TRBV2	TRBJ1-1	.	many	CAGRESTEAFF	TGTGCCGGCAGGGAAAGCACTGAAGCTTTCTTT
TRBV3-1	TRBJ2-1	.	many	CASSQGVTEQFF	TGTGCCAGCAGCCAAGGTGTTACTGAGCAGTTCTTC
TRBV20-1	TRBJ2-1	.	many	CSAREPRGSSEQFF	TGCAGTGCTAGAGAGCCCCGGGGCAGCAGTGAGCAGTTCTTC
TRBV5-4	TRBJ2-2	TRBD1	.	CASSLEQGSTGELFF	TGTGCCAGCAGCTTAGAACAGGGGAGTACCGGGGAGCTGTTTTTT